Described below is a single T cell receptor (beta chain) sequence and its context. Its antigen has not been determined. Base-call qualities are not available, and no considerably larger clone is one nucleotide away. This sample is part of a study of blood T cell repertoires in COVID-19 (dated by TCRdb to between 2020 and 2021). About the investigation overall: Samples from collaborators originated in the United States, Italy and Spain and spanned both the acute and convalescent phases of COVID-19. The repertoires were released in a freely available public database intended as a resource for research on the immune response to SARS-CoV-2. Sample metadata almost always included a de-identified subject ID, COVID-19 status, age in years and sex. HLA class I and class II types, where available, came from metadata supplied by the sample provider rather than from assay-based typing. The material from the prospective study consisted of cDNA or gDNA derived from T cells, B-cell-depleted T cells, or PBMCs. Deeply sampled blood TCRbeta repertoires from subjects exposed to, actively infected with, or recovered from COVID-19 were included in the dataset. Samples were obtained from the ongoing ImmuneRACE study (first 160 participants) and from about 1,300 subjects provided by 6 global collaborators.

The immunoSEQ Assay, a bias-controlled multiplex PCR, was used to amplify TCRbeta CDR3 regions from genomic DNA. In the paper's pipeline: Nucleated cell counts per sample were estimated from amplification of reference gene primers within the assay. Sequence reads were collapsed and filtered to measure the absolute abundance of every unique TCRbeta CDR3 rearrangement. Productive Simpson clonality was computed per sample as the square root of Simpson's diversity index over productive rearrangements. TCRdb stores this immuneACCESS table with in-frame sequences only. Part of the clones is absent; in the studies checked, under half of the shortfall reflects unresolved V genes, and no reason is known for the rest. That table is the source of V, J and clone size, and D and trimming were worked out from the DNA. The sample data list approximately 220,000 clones, and about 80% of these were observed just once. Jointly, the top ten make up less than 2.5% of the sample.

V and J are truncated by 6 bases and 10 bases respectively, leaving an intervening sequence of 19 bases. Including cysteine and phenylalanine, the CDR3 has 15 amino acids. Of all the DNA, just the CDR3 is kept, 45 bases in frame from base 1. Taken from the germline V gene, the CDR1 and CDR2 loops are MDHEN and SYDVKM. The collaborating institutions used their own protocols to collect whole blood in K2EDTA tubes. Collaborator samples were shipped for TCRbeta analysis as frozen whole blood, isolated PBMCs, or DNA extracted from either sample type. General study outcomes and caveats: The amount of clinical and demographic metadata varied by source and participant and was provided uncurated.

This sequence uses TRBV28 and TRBJ1-6; TRBD1 is possibly the D segment (5 matching bases). The receptor comes from an older woman with acute or convalescent COVID-19. The source material was peripheral blood. The nucleotides read TGTGCCAGCAGGTATTCAGGGAGGGGAGGATCACCCCTCCACTTT. It is translated as CASRYSGRGGSPLHF. The CDR3 plus the reference TRBV28 and TRBJ1-6 genes for the other parts give the full variable domain: DVKVTQSSRYLVKRTGEKVFLECVQDMDHENMFWYRQDPGLGLRLIYFSYDVKMKEKGDIPEGYSVSREKKERFSLILESASTNQTSMYLCASRYSGRGGSPLHFGNGTRLTVT.